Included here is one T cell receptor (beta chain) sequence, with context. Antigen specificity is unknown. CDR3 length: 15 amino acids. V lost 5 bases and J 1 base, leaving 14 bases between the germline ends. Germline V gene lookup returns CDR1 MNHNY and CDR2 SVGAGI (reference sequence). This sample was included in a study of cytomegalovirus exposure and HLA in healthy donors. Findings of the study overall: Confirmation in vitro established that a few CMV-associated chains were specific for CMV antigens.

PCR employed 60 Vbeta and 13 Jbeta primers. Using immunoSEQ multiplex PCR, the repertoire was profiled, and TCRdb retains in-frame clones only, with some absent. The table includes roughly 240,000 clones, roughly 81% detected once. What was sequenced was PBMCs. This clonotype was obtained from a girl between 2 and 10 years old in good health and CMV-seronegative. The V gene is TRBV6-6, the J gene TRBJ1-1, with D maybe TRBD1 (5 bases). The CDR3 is CASSGTGFSNTEAFF. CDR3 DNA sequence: TGTGCCAGCAGTGGTACAGGATTCTCGAACACTGAAGCTTTCTTT.